This entry concerns a single TCR beta chain. As previously described, bulk TCR libraries were made using listed TCR primers. TCRdb re-called the PCR reads through MiXCR, storing one row per CDR3 protein. The table shows some 580,000 distinct CDR3 sequences, with 25% occurring only once. This entry is derived from a study of molecular identifiers for immune sequencing clone quantification. The CDR3 extends over 15 amino acids. V lost 5 bases to trimming and J lost 5 bases; unmatched junction nucleotides: 7. Germline-derived CDR1 and CDR2 are SGHAT and FQNNGV. This sequence was found in a human donor in good health. Some libraries in this study had Jurkat cell RNA spiked in. V and J are TRBV11-2 and TRBJ1-1, with 11 bases fitting TRBD1. What was sequenced was naive CD8+ T cells from blood, with Jurkat cell RNA spiked in. The subset: FACS-sorted CD8+CD4-CCR7+CD45RA+ naive T cells. In DNA form, the CDR3 reads TGTGCCAGCAGCACCAGGACAGGGGGCCGGACTGAAGCTTTCTTT. Amino acid sequence: CASSTRTGGRTEAFF.